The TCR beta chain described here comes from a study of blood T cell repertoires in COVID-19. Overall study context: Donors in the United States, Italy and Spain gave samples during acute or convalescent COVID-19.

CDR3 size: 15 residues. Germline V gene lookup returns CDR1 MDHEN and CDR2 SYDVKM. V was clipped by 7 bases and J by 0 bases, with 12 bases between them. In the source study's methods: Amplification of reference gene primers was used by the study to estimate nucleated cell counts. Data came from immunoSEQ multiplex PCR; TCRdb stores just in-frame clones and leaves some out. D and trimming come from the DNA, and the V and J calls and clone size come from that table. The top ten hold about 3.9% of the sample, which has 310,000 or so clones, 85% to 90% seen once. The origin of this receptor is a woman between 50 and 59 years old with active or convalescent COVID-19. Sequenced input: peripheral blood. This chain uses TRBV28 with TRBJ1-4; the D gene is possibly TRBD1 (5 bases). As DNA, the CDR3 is TGTGCCAGCAAACAGGCTTCTGCAACTAATGAAAAACTGTTTTTT. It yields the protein CASKQASATNEKLFF.